This TCR beta chain appears in the sequencing data of a study of neurological immune-mediated disorders. General study points: For the multiple sclerosis repertoire cluster, no association with any clinical or MRI feature was found. The level of TCR clonal expansion was highest in patients with HTLV-1-associated myelopathy and lowest in multiple sclerosis, where it fell below the level seen in healthy controls.

V was clipped by 1 base and J by 8 bases; unmatched bases: 8. Germline loops: CDR1 SGHAT, CDR2 FQNNGV. The CDR3 sequence is 16 residues long. Ten or more counts support this clonotype. Its antigen is currently unknown. TCRdb recomputed calls from the 5' RACE reads with MiXCR, one row per CDR3 protein. The data hold tens of thousands of distinct CDR3 sequences, with around 3.1% observed a single time. Time point: longitudinal time-point 1 (baseline). Sequenced sample: PBMCs. The chain links TRBV11-2 to TRBJ2-3; 11 bases are a match to TRBD2. This receptor was obtained from a woman aged 60-75 years with multiple sclerosis. The CDR3: CASSLVSGGGLGTQYF. The CDR3 bases are TGTGCCAGCAGCTTAGTTAGCGGGGGGGGGCTTGGTACGCAGTATTTT.